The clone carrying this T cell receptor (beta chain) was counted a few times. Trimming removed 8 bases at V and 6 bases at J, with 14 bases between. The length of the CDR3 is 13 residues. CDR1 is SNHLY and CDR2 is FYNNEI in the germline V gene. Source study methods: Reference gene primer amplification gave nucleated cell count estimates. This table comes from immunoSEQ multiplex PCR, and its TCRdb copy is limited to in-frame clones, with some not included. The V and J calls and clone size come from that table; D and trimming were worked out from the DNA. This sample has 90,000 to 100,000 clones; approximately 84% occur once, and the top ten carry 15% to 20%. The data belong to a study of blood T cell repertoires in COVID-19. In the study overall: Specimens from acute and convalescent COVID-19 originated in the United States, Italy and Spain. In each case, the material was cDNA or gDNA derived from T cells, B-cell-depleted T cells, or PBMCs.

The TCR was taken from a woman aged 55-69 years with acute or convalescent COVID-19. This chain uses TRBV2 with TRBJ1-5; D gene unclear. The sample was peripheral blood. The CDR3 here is CASGRGRGQPQHF. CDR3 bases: TGTGCCAGCGGTAGAGGCCGAGGTCAGCCCCAGCATTTT.